Shown below are 21 T cell receptor beta chains from a single sample sequenced in a study of CD8 T cells in Susac syndrome. Random-hexamer reverse transcription was applied to roughly 0.5 to 1 ug RNA. MiXCR, applied by TCRdb to the immunoSEQ multiplex PCR reads, yields one record per CDR3 protein. The table shows about 210,000 distinct CDR3 sequences, with 94% occurring only once. Sequencing input: CD4+ T cells from PBMCs. The receptors stem from a human donor with Susac syndrome.

The rearrangement joins TRBV7-2 to TRBJ2-7, with D possibly being TRBD1 (6 bases). Per germline, CDR1 SGHTA and CDR2 FQGNSA. V dropped 5 bases and J dropped 5 bases, with 13 bases sitting between them. The CDR3 spans 13 residues. As DNA, the CDR3 is TGTGCCAGCAGCCCCCACAGGGACCACGAGCAGTACTTC. It encodes CASSPHRDHEQYF.

The chain couples TRBV18 to TRBJ1-1; 11 bases map to TRBD1. Germline lookup yields CDR1 KGHSH and CDR2 LQKENI. The CDR3 consists of 16 residues. The J segment lost 7 bases and the V segment lost 6 bases, leaving 13 bases of the junction unmatched. The DNA of the CDR3 is TGTGCCAGCTCGCAGGGGACAGGGGGAATAAAAGGTGAAGCTTTCTTT. The encoded protein is CASSQGTGGIKGEAFF.

The gene calls are TRBV7-6 and TRBJ2-3; TRBD1 matches at 9 bases. After removal of 5 bases from V and 7 bases from J, the junction contained 10 bases not matched to a gene. The CDR3 contains 15 residues. The germline gives CDR1 SGHVS, CDR2 FNYEAQ. The CDR3 nucleotides are TGTGCCAGCAGCCTACAGGGGGCGGGTGGGAATACGCAGTATTTT. Translated, it gives CASSLQGAGGNTQYF.

This rearrangement joins TRBV19 to TRBJ1-5, with TRBD1 matching over 9 bases. Germline V CDR1 and CDR2: LNHDA, SQIVND (reference sequence). This CDR3 spans 16 amino acids. The trim removed 8 bases at V and 6 bases at J, leaving 14 bases unmatched. The CDR3 reads CASALTGGSSGQPQHF. The CDR3 coding sequence is TGTGCCAGTGCCCTGACAGGGGGAAGCTCGGGTCAGCCCCAGCATTTT.

This rearrangement joins TRBV11-1 to TRBJ2-1; D ambiguous. This CDR3 is built from 13 residues. The V gene's germline CDR1 is SGHAT and CDR2 FQDESV (reference sequence). V lost 0 bases to trimming and J lost 7 bases, with 7 bases between them. The CDR3 protein is CASSLAFGNEQFF. CDR3 DNA sequence: TGTGCCAGCAGCTTAGCATTTGGGAATGAGCAGTTCTTC.

The chain employs TRBV7-2 and TRBJ2-7; TRBD1 matches 7 bases. Germline CDR1 and CDR2: SGHTA and FQGNSA. The V and J ends lost 5 bases and 0 bases, in that order; junction bases with no gene match: 7. CDR3 length: 15 amino acids. The CDR3: CASSPTGQDSYEQYF. The CDR3 DNA reads as TGTGCCAGCAGCCCGACCGGACAGGACTCCTACGAGCAGTACTTC.

V is TRBV4-3 and J is TRBJ1-1; D gene unclear. The germline V gene encodes CDR1 LGHNA and CDR2 YSLEER. The CDR3 has 13 residues. V lost 1 base, J lost 8 bases, and 11 bases lay in between. The CDR3 is CASSQARNSEAFF. The CDR3 DNA sequence: TGCGCCAGCAGCCAAGCCCGGAACTCCGAAGCTTTCTTT.

V gene TRBV28 combines with J gene TRBJ1-2; TRBD1 aligns across 7 bases. There are 11 residues in the CDR3. Germline V gene data show CDR1 as MDHEN and CDR2 as SYDVKM. V was pared by 6 bases and J by 8 bases, with 3 bases of the junction left unmatched. CDR3 DNA sequence: TGTGCCAGCAGCTCAGGGGGAGGCTACACCTTC. This encodes CASSSGGGYTF.

This sequence joins TRBV5-4 and TRBJ2-1, with TRBD2 matching over 9 bases. This CDR3 contains 15 residues. CDR1 is SGHNT and CDR2 is YYREEE in the germline V gene (reference sequence). The trim removed 0 bases at V and 9 bases at J, leaving 7 bases unmatched. For the CDR3, the DNA is TGTGCCAGCAGCTTGGTGCGGGGGGGCCTCGGTGAGCAGTTCTTC. This sequence encodes CASSLVRGGLGEQFF.

The chain uses TRBV10-3 and TRBJ2-5; D gene uncertain. Trimming removed 3 bases at V and 5 bases at J, with 16 bases between. The length of the CDR3 is 15 residues. The germline V gene has CDR1 ENHRY and CDR2 SYGVKD. CDR3 nucleotides: TGTGCCATCAGTGATCTCTACGGTATGCGGGAGACCCAGTACTTC. Translation: CAISDLYGMRETQYF.

This clonotype occurred once. The chain couples TRBV19 to TRBJ2-5, with D perhaps matching TRBD2 (6 bases). This CDR3 region has 14 residues. The germline CDR1 and CDR2 sequences are LNHDA and SQIVND (reference sequence). V was trimmed by 6 bases and J by 0 bases, leaving 11 bases between them. The CDR3 coding sequence is TGTGCCAGTAGCCCCGGGACTCACCAAGAGACCCAGTACTTC. Protein product: CASSPGTHQETQYF.

The V call is TRBV6-2 or TRBV6-3, the J call TRBJ1-1; D may be TRBD1 (6 bases). This CDR3 comprises 16 residues. Trimming cost V 2 bases and J 1 base, with 14 bases left between them. CDR1 is MNHEY and CDR2 is SVGEGT in the germline V gene. The CDR3: CASSYPAGEKNTEAFF. CDR3 nucleotides: TGTGCCAGCAGTTACCCCGCAGGGGAAAAGAACACTGAAGCTTTCTTT.

The V call is TRBV5-1, the J call TRBJ2-7; D possibly corresponds to TRBD2 (5 bases). Per the germline V gene, CDR1 is SGHRS and CDR2 is YFSETQ. The length of the CDR3 is 12 residues. V lost 1 base, J lost 5 bases, and 7 bases lay in between. The CDR3 protein is CASSLLGNEQYF. DNA of the CDR3: TGCGCCAGCAGCTTGCTCGGGAACGAGCAGTACTTC. Together with reference TRBV5-1 and TRBJ2-7, the CDR3 gives the full variable domain: KAGVTQTPRYLIKTRGQQVTLSCSPISGHRSVSWYQQTPGQGLQFLFEYFSETQRNKGNFPGRFSGRQFSNSRSEMNVSTLELGDSALYLCASSLLGNEQYFGPGTRLTVT.

This CDR3 is CASDGTYSGNTIYF. The CDR3 DNA reads as TGTGCCAGCGACGGGACCTACTCTGGAAACACCATATATTTT. The chain has TRBV18 and TRBJ1-3; D perhaps matches TRBD1 (5 bases). CDR3 length: 14 residues. Germline loops: CDR1 KGHSH, CDR2 LQKENI. Trimming stripped 8 bases from V and 0 bases from J, with 11 bases between.

This chain links TRBV15 with TRBJ2-1; D not certain. The CDR3 sequence is 16 residues long. Germline V CDR1 and CDR2: LNHNV, YYDKDF (reference sequence). Trimming stripped 4 bases from V and 6 bases from J, with 19 bases between. The DNA of the CDR3 is TGTGCCACCAGCAACCCGTGGCGGTCTTCGGGCAATGAGCAGTTCTTC. Its protein product is CATSNPWRSSGNEQFF.

The genes are TRBV20-1 and TRBJ2-7; 8 nucleotides align to TRBD2. The CDR3 extends over 12 amino acids. V dropped 8 bases and J dropped 1; count of bases not matched to a gene: 4. The V gene's germline CDR1 is DFQATT and CDR2 SNEGSKA (reference sequence). The DNA of the CDR3 is TGCAGTTGTAGCGGGGATTCCTACGAGCAGTACTTC. This codes for CSCSGDSYEQYF.

This clonotype showed up just a few times. The chain uses TRBV4-1 and TRBJ1-2, with TRBD1 matching over 12 bases. Germline CDR1 MGHRA, CDR2 YSYEKL. The V gene end was trimmed by 3 bases and the J gene end by 8 bases; junction bases not matched to a gene: 7. The CDR3 length is 15 residues. CDR3 loop: CASSQAGQGASGYTF. CDR3 coding DNA: TGCGCCAGCAGCCAGGCGGGACAGGGGGCGTCCGGCTACACCTTC.

The chain links TRBV2 to TRBJ1-5, with TRBD1 matching 9 bases. J gave up 6 bases and V 4 bases, and 7 bases lay outside the gene matches. CDR1 is SNHLY and CDR2 is FYNNEI in the germline V gene. The CDR3 totals 15 residues. CDR3 region: CASSADRGSGQPQHF. The CDR3 nucleotides read TGTGCCAGCAGTGCGGACAGGGGATCGGGTCAGCCCCAGCATTTT.

The chain has TRBV5-4 and TRBJ2-5; the match to TRBD1 covers 8 bases. The CDR3 is 14 residues long. CDR1 and CDR2 (germline): SGHNT, YYREEE (reference sequence). V was pared by 4 bases and J by 5 bases, with 7 bases of the junction left unmatched. This CDR3 is CASSLGQDGETQYF. The CDR3 nucleotides read TGTGCCAGCAGCCTGGGACAGGACGGGGAGACCCAGTACTTC.

The rearrangement uses TRBV19 and TRBJ1-1, with D unclear. The CDR3 spans 13 residues. Germline CDR1 reads LNHDA; CDR2 reads SQIVND (reference sequence). Trimming pared 6 bases from V and 1 base from J, leaving 9 bases between. CDR3 in amino acids: CASSHNRNTEAFF. CDR3 in DNA: TGTGCCAGTAGCCACAACAGGAACACTGAAGCTTTCTTT. Based on the CDR3 plus reference TRBV19 and TRBJ1-1, the full variable domain is DGGITQSPKYLFRKEGQNVTLSCEQNLNHDAMYWYRQDPGQGLRLIYYSQIVNDFQKGDIAEGYSVSREKKESFPLTVTSAQKNPTAFYLCASSHNRNTEAFFGQGTRLTVV.

V is TRBV12-3 or TRBV12-4 and J is TRBJ2-3; 8 nucleotides align to TRBD1. The CDR3 is 16 amino acids. V lost 1 base and J lost 3; bases outside the gene matches: 6. The CDR3 spells CASSLDTGGLTDTQYF. The CDR3 DNA reads TGTGCCAGCAGTTTAGATACAGGGGGATTAACAGATACGCAGTATTTT.